Below, one T cell receptor beta chain is given with its context. The sample holds other DNA sequences that translate to the same CDR3. This record comes from a study of T cell changes during pregnancy in multiple sclerosis. Data came from immunoSEQ multiplex PCR; TCRdb stores just in-frame clones and leaves some out. Of about 48,000 clones listed, approximately 95% were seen once; the top ten hold 0.4% to 0.6%. This CDR3 spans 11 amino acids. Germline V lookup: CDR1 SGHTA, CDR2 FQGNSA. The V and J ends lost 4 bases and 5 bases respectively, with 5 bases between them. V is TRBV7-2 and J is TRBJ2-5; no reliable D call. This receptor was obtained from a female donor with multiple sclerosis, enrolled in a pregnancy study. Sequenced here: CD4+ T cells from peripheral blood mononuclear cells, sampled in the first trimester of pregnancy. CDR3 sequence reads: CASSSLETQYF. The CDR3 DNA is TGTGCCAGCAGCTCTCTGGAGACCCAGTACTTC.